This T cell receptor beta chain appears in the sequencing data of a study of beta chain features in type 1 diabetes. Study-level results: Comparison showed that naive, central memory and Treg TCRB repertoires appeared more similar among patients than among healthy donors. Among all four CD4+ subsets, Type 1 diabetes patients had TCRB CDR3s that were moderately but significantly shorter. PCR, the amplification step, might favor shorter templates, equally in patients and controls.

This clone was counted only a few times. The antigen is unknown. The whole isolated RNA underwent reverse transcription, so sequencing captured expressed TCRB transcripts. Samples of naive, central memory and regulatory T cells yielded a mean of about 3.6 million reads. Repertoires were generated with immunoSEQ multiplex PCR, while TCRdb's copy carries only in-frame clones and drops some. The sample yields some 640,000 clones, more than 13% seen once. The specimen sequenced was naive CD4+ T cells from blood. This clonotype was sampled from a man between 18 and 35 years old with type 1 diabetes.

The CDR3 protein is CASSPLPAGGGGDTQYF. CDR3 DNA sequence: TGCGCCAGCAGCCCCTTGCCTGCGGGAGGAGGGGGAGATACGCAGTATTTT. This chain connects TRBV5-1 to TRBJ2-3; 8 bases line up with TRBD2. Germline lookup yields CDR1 SGHRS and CDR2 YFSETQ. Trimming cost V 4 bases and J 5 bases; bases outside gene matches: 15. The CDR3 covers 17 residues.